This T cell receptor (beta chain) was sequenced in a study of blood T cell repertoires in COVID-19 (TCRdb year 2020). Concerning the study at large: Samples covering the acute and convalescent phases of COVID-19 were provided by collaborators in the United States, Italy and Spain. The dataset comprised deeply sampled blood TCRbeta repertoires from subjects exposed to, actively infected with, or recovered from COVID-19. The repertoires were made available in a free public database intended to serve as a resource for research on the immune response to SARS-CoV-2. The sample metadata nearly always contained a de-identified subject ID, COVID-19 status, age in years and sex. The samples were drawn from two sources: the first 160 participants of the ongoing ImmuneRACE study, and 1,254 subjects contributed by 6 global collaborators. The prospective study material was composed of cDNA or gDNA derived from T cells, B-cell-depleted T cells, or PBMCs. Where HLA class I and class II types were available, the types were taken from metadata supplied by the sample provider, not from assay-based typing. What the study reported, not specific to this receptor: Clinical and demographic metadata were provided uncurated, with the amount varying by source and participant.

In Seattle, one collaborating source enrolled patients while the infection was active and tracked those patients longitudinally over the course of disease. Whole blood was collected in K2EDTA tubes by collaborating institutions according to the institutions' own protocols. For TCRbeta analysis, collaborators shipped samples in one of three forms: frozen whole blood, isolated PBMCs, or DNA extracted from either of those sample types. From the cysteine through the phenylalanine, the CDR3 covers 11 amino acids. The sequence is cut down to CDR3 DNA, 33 bases in frame from base 1. As encoded in the germline V gene, CDR1 is SGHTA while CDR2 is FQGNSA. At the junction V is shortened by 6 bases and J by 6 bases, with 9 bases in between. This clone has more than one count but fewer than ten. This clone's antigen is unknown. The sample holds no much larger clone one base away, and base qualities are not on file.

TCRbeta CDR3 regions were amplified from genomic DNA by means of the immunoSEQ Assay, a bias-controlled multiplex PCR. The original methods were these. The number of nucleated cells in each sample was estimated by amplification of reference gene primers within the assay. Sequence reads were collapsed and filtered to measure the absolute abundance of every unique TCRbeta CDR3 rearrangement. For each sample, productive Simpson clonality was calculated as the square root of Simpson's diversity index over productive rearrangements. This is the immuneACCESS table as TCRdb keeps it, with only in-frame sequences that have V and J called. A part of the clones is gone; compared with another copy, unresolved V genes explain less than half, and the rest is unexplained. That table gives V, J and clone size, and the DNA gave D and trimming. This sample is represented by 330,000 or so clones; about nine tenths of them were singletons. Jointly, the top ten make up 3% to 4.5% of the sample.

The chain is encoded by TRBV7-2 joined to TRBJ2-7, and TRBD1 may be the D gene, going by 6 matching bases. Sequenced input: peripheral blood. The clonotype was recovered from a woman aged 55-75 years with COVID-19, enrolled during active disease. The CDR3 protein sequence reads: CASRAGVEQYF. The DNA is as follows: TGTGCCAGCAGAGCAGGGGTCGAGCAGTACTTC.